The clone carrying this T cell receptor (beta chain) has at least ten counts. The CDR3 runs 14 residues. V dropped 10 bases and J dropped 9; count of bases not matched to a gene: 15. Germline V gene lookup returns CDR1 SEHNR and CDR2 FQNEAQ (reference sequence). The data were obtained in a study of T-cell reconstitution after alpha-beta-depleted transplantation in children. As it was prepared, the TCRbeta library received unique molecular identifiers. TCRdb re-analysed the PCR reads in MiXCR, keeping a single row per CDR3 protein. Among more than 200,000 distinct CDR3 sequences listed, about 8.8% were seen once.

The sequencing used PBMCs from the stem cell graft donor, collected from the stem cell graft. This chain uses TRBV7-9 with TRBJ2-7, with 10 bases fitting TRBD2. The clonotype originates from a human donor who donated a stem cell graft to a child with SCID. The CDR3 is CATASGGFPIGQYF. The CDR3, as DNA: TGTGCCACCGCTAGCGGGGGATTTCCTATCGGGCAGTACTTC.